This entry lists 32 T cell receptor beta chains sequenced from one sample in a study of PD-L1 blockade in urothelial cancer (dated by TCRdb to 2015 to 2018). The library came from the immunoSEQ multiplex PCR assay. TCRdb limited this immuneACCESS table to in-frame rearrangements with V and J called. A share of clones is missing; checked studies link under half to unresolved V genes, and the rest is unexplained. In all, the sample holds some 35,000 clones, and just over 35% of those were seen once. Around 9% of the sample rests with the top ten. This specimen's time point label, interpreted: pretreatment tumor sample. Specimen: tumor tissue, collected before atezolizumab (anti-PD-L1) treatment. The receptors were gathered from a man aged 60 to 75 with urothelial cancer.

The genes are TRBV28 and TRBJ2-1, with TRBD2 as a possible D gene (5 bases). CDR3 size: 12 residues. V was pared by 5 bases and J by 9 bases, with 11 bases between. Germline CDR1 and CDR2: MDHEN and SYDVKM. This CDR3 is CASSLRAGEQFF. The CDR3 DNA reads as TGTGCCAGCAGTCTCCGGGCGGGTGAGCAGTTCTTC.

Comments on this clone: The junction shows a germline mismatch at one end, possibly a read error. CDR3 sequence: CAISARGDGNTIYF. The CDR3 region has the DNA TGTGCCATCAGTGCCCGGGGGGACGGAAACACCATATATTTT. The chain links TRBV6-8 to TRBJ1-3, with TRBD1 as a possible D gene (5 bases). Germline CDR1 is MNHGY and CDR2 is SAAAGT. The CDR3 extends over 14 amino acids.

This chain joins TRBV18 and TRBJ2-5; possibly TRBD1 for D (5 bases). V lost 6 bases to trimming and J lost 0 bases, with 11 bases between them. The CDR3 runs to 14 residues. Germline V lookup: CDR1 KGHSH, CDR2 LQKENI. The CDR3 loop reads CASSRTRDQETQYF. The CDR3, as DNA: TGTGCCAGCTCCCGGACCAGGGACCAAGAGACCCAGTACTTC.

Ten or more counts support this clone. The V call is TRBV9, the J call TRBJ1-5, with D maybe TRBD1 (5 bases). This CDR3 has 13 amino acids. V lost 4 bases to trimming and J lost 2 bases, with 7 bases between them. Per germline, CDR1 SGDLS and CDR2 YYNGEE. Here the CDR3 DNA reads TGTGCCAGCAGCAGGGACGGCAATCAGCCCCAGCATTTT. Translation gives CASSRDGNQPQHF.

Here the CDR3 reads CSGATGGGRAFF. The CDR3 DNA reads as TGCAGCGGCGCCACAGGGGGTGGAAGAGCTTTCTTT. The V call is TRBV29-1, the J call TRBJ1-1; 8 positions match TRBD1. The CDR3 has 12 amino acids. After removal of 7 bases from V and 10 bases from J, the junction contained 11 bases not matched to a gene. CDR1 and CDR2 from the germline V gene are SQVTM and ANQGSEA. Full variable domain (missing parts from reference TRBV29-1 and TRBJ1-1): SAVISQKPSRDICQRGTSLTIQCQVDSQVTMMFWYRQQPGQSLTLIATANQGSEATYESGFVIDKFPISRPNLTFSTLTVSNMSPEDSSIYLCSGATGGGRAFFGQGTRLTVV.

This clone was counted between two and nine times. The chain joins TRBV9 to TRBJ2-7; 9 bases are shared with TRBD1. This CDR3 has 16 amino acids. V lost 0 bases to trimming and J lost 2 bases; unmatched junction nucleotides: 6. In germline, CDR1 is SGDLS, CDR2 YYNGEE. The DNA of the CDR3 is TGTGCCAGCAGCGTAGACCCCGGGACAGGGACCTACGAGCAGTACTTC. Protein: CASSVDPGTGTYEQYF. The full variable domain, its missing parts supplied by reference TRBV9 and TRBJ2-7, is DSGVTQTPKHLITATGQRVTLRCSPRSGDLSVYWYQQSLDQGLQFLIQYYNGEERAKGNILERFSAQQFPDLHSELNLSSLELGDSALYFCASSVDPGTGTYEQYFGPGTRLTVT.

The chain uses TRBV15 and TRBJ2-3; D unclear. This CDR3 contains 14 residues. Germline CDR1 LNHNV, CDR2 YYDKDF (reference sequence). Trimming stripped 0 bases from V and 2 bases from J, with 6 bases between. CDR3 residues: CATSRESNTDTQYF. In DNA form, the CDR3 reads TGTGCCACCAGCAGAGAGAGCAACACAGATACGCAGTATTTT.

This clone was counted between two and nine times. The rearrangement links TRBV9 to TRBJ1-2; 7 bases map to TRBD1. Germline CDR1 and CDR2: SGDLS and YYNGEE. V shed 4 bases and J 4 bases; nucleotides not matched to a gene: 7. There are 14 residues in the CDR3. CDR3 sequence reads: CASSSNWDSYGYTF. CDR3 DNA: TGTGCCAGCAGCTCTAATTGGGACAGCTATGGCTACACCTTC. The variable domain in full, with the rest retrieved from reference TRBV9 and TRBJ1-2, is DSGVTQTPKHLITATGQRVTLRCSPRSGDLSVYWYQQSLDQGLQFLIQYYNGEERAKGNILERFSAQQFPDLHSELNLSSLELGDSALYFCASSSNWDSYGYTFGSGTRLTVV.

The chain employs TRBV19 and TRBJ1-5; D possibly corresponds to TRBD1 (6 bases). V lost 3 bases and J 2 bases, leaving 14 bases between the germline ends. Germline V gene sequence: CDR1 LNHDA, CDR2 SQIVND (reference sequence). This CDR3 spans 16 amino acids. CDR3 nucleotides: TGTGCCAGTAGTATTCAGGGGTTTCGGGGCAATCAGCCCCAGCATTTT. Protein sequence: CASSIQGFRGNQPQHF.

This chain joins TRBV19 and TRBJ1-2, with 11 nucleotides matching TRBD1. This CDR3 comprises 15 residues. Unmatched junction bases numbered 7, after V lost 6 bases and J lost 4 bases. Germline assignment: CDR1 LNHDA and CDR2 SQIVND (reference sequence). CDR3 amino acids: CASSQGQGAVYGYTF. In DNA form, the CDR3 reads TGTGCCAGTAGCCAAGGACAGGGGGCGGTCTATGGCTACACCTTC. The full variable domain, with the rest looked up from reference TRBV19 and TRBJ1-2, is DGGITQSPKYLFRKEGQNVTLSCEQNLNHDAMYWYRQDPGQGLRLIYYSQIVNDFQKGDIAEGYSVSREKKESFPLTVTSAQKNPTAFYLCASSQGQGAVYGYTFGSGTRLTVV.

CDR3 amino acids: CASSLVSALSDTQYF. The CDR3 DNA follows: TGTGCCAGCAGTTTGGTCAGCGCCCTGTCGGATACGCAGTATTTT. V usage is TRBV28 and J usage is TRBJ2-3, with D uncertain. Germline lookup yields CDR1 MDHEN and CDR2 SYDVKM. The CDR3 has 15 amino acids. The V gene lost 3 bases and the J gene lost 6 bases, with 16 bases spanning the gap.

The CDR3, as DNA: TGCGCCAGCAGCCAAGGGTTTGCGGGCCCCCACGGCTATGGCTACACCTTC. This gives the protein CASSQGFAGPHGYGYTF. This chain connects TRBV4-1 to TRBJ1-2; no clear D. The V end was cut by 1 base, the J end by 4 bases, with 19 bases between. The germline CDR1 and CDR2 sequences are MGHRA and YSYEKL. This CDR3 has 17 amino acids.

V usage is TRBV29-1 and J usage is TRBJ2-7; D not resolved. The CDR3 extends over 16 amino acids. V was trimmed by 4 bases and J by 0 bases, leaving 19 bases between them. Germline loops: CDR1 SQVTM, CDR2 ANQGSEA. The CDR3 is CSVVATDRTSSYEQYF. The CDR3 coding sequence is TGCAGCGTTGTGGCTACGGACCGAACGAGCTCCTACGAGCAGTACTTC.

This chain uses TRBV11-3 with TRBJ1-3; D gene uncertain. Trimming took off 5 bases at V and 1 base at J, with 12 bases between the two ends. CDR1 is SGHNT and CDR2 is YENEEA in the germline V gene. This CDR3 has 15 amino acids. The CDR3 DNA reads TGTGCCAGCAGCCTCTTAGAACTATCTGGAAACACCATATATTTT. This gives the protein CASSLLELSGNTIYF.

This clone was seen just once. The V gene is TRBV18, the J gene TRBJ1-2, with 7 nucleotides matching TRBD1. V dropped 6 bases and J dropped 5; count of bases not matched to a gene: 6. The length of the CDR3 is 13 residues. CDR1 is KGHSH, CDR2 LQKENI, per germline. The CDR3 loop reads CASSQGQEYGYTF. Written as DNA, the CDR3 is TGTGCCAGCTCCCAAGGACAGGAATATGGCTACACCTTC.

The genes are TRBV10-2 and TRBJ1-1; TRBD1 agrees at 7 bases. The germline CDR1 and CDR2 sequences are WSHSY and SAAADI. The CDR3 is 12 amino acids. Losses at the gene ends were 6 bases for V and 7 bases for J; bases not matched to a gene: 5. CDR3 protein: CASSLPGGEAFF. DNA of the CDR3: TGCGCCAGCAGCCTACCAGGGGGTGAAGCTTTCTTT.

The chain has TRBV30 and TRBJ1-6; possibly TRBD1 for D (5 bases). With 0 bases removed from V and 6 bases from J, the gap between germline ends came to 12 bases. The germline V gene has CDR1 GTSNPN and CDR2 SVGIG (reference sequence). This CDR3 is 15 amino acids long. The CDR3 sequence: CAWSVLAGPNSPLHF. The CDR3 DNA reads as TGTGCCTGGAGTGTCCTGGCAGGGCCTAATTCACCCCTCCACTTT.

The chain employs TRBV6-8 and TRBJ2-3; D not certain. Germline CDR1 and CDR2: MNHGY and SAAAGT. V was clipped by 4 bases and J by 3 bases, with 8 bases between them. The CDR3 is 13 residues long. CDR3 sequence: CASSFMGTDTQYF. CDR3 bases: TGTGCCAGCAGTTTCATGGGGACAGATACGCAGTATTTT.

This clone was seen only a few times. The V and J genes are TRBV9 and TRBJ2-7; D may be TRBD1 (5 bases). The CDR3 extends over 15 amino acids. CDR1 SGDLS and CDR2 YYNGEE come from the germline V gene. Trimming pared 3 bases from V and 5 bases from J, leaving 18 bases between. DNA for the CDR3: TGTGCCAGCAGCGGAGGCGGCGCCTGGGGCCACGAGCAGTACTTC. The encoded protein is CASSGGGAWGHEQYF.

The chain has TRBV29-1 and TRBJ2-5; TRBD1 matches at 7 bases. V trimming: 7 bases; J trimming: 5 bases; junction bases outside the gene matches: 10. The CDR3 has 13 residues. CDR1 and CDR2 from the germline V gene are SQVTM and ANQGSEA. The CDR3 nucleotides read TGCAGCGCGGTTAAAAGGGGGCGCGAGACCCAGTACTTC. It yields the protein CSAVKRGRETQYF. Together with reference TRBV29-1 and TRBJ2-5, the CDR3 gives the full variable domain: SAVISQKPSRDICQRGTSLTIQCQVDSQVTMMFWYRQQPGQSLTLIATANQGSEATYESGFVIDKFPISRPNLTFSTLTVSNMSPEDSSIYLCSAVKRGRETQYFGPGTRLLVL.

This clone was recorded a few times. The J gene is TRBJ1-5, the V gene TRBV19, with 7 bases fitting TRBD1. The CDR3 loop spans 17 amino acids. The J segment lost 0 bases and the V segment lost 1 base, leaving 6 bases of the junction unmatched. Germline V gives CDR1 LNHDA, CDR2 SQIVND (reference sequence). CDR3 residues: CASSIGLQGFSNQPQHF. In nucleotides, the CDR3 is TGTGCCAGTAGTATAGGCCTACAGGGGTTTAGCAATCAGCCCCAGCATTTT. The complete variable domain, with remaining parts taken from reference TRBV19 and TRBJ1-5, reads DGGITQSPKYLFRKEGQNVTLSCEQNLNHDAMYWYRQDPGQGLRLIYYSQIVNDFQKGDIAEGYSVSREKKESFPLTVTSAQKNPTAFYLCASSIGLQGFSNQPQHFGDGTRLSIL.

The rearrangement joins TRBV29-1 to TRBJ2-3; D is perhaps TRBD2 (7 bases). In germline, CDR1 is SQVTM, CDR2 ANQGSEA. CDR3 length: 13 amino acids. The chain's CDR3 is CAEGGASTDTQYF. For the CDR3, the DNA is TGCGCCGAAGGGGGGGCGAGCACAGATACGCAGTATTTT.

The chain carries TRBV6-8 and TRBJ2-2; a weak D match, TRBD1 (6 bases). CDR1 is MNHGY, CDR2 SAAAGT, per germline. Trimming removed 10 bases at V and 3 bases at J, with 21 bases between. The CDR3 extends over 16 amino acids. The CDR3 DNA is TGTGCCATCAGACCGGGACACCTCGGGGACACCGGGGAGCTGTTTTTT. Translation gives CAIRPGHLGDTGELFF.

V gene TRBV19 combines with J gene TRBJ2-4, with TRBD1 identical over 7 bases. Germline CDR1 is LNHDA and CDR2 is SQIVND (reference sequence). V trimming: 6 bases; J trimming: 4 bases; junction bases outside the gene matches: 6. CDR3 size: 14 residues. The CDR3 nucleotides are TGTGCCAGTAGGGGCGACAGGGAGAAAAACATTCAGTACTTC. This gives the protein CASRGDREKNIQYF.

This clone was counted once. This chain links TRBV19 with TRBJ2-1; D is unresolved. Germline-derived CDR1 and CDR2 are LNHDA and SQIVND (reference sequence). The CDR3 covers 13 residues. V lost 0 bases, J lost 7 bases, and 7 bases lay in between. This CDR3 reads CASSIEWGNEQFF. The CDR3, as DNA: TGTGCCAGTAGTATAGAATGGGGTAATGAGCAGTTCTTC.

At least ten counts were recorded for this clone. CDR3: CASSSLTSGLETQYF. The CDR3 DNA sequence: TGTGCCAGCAGCTCCCTGACTAGCGGGTTAGAGACCCAGTACTTC. The chain links TRBV11-3 to TRBJ2-5; 10 bases line up with TRBD2. Trimming removed 4 bases from V and 4 bases from J; junction bases left unmatched: 6. The CDR3 contains 15 residues. Germline V gene sequence: CDR1 SGHNT, CDR2 YENEEA.

Written as DNA, the CDR3 is TGTGCCGGGGGGGCCGGGGTTAGCTACGAGCAGTACTTC. This codes for CAGGAGVSYEQYF. The chain recombines TRBV6-8 with TRBJ2-7; weak D call: TRBD2 (7 bases). The CDR3 is 13 residues long. Looked up from germline, CDR1 is MNHGY and CDR2 is SAAAGT. V was shortened by 11 bases and J by 3 bases, with 17 bases between the two germline ends.

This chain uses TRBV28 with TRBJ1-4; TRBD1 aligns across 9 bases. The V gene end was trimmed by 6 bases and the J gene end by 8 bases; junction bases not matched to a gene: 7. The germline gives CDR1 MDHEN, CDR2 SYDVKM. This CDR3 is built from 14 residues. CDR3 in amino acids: CASRSGTGTEKLFF. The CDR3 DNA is TGTGCCAGCAGATCCGGGACAGGGACGGAAAAACTGTTTTTT. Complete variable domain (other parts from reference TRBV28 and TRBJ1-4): DVKVTQSSRYLVKRTGEKVFLECVQDMDHENMFWYRQDPGLGLRLIYFSYDVKMKEKGDIPEGYSVSREKKERFSLILESASTNQTSMYLCASRSGTGTEKLFFGSGTQLSVL.

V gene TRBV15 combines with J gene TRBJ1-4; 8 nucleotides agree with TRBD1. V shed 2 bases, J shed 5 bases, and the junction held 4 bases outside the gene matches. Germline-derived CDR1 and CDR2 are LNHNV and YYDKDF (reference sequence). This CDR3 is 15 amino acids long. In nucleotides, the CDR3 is TGTGCCACCAGCAGATACAGGGGGAAGAATGAAAAACTGTTTTTT. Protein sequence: CATSRYRGKNEKLFF.

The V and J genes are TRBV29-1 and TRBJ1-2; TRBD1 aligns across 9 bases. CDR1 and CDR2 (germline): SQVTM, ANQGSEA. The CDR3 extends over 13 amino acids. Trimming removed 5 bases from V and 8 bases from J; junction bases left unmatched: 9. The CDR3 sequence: CSVLQQGARGYTF. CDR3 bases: TGCAGCGTTCTCCAACAGGGGGCGCGGGGCTACACCTTC.

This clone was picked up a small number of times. CDR3 nucleotides: TGTGCCTGGAGTTTCTTACAGGGGGCGCGGGTCACTGAAGCTTTCTTT. Translating gives CAWSFLQGARVTEAFF. This sequence joins TRBV30 and TRBJ1-1; 9 bases align to TRBD1. CDR1 GTSNPN and CDR2 SVGIG come from the germline V gene (reference sequence). V was pared by 2 bases and J by 4 bases, with 11 bases of the junction left unmatched. The CDR3 sequence is 16 residues long.

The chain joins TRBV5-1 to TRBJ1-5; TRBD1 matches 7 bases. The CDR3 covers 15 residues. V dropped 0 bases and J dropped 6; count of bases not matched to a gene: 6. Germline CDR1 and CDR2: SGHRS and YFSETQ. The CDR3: CASSLGDSEIQPQHF. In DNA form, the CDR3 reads TGCGCCAGCAGCTTGGGGGACAGTGAGATTCAGCCCCAGCATTTT.